Reported below is one T cell receptor (beta chain). The data are from a study of T cell responses to AZD1222 COVID-19 vaccine. Libraries were prepared by immunoSEQ multiplex PCR; TCRdb keeps only in-frame clonotypes and omits some of them. The sample includes roughly 150,000 clones, 80% to 95% seen only once; the top ten take less than 3.5%. The V end lost 3 bases, the J end lost 9 bases, and 17 bases lay between the germline ends. CDR1 and CDR2 from the germline V gene are SGHTA and FQGNSA. The CDR3 covers 14 residues. The source material was peripheral blood, sampled 28 days after the second AZD1222 dose. The rearrangement uses TRBV7-2 and TRBJ1-2; no reliable D call. The source is an adult who received the AZD1222 COVID-19 vaccine. The CDR3 here is CASSFPDRIGSYTF. The DNA for the CDR3 is TGTGCCAGCAGCTTCCCCGATCGGATAGGTAGCTACACCTTC.